This T cell receptor beta chain is from a study of blood T cells in healthy people across ages. Study observations and caveats: Relative to aged donors, long-lived donors carried more naive CD4+ cells and displayed higher diversity. The lack of PBMC sorting stopped any conclusive naive versus antigen-experienced comparison.

The CDR3 runs 15 residues. From germline, CDR1 is MDHEN and CDR2 SYDVKM. J was trimmed by 9 bases and V by 2 bases; bases with no gene match: 9. Then a second PCR, running roughly 6 to 12 cycles, was carried out with a sample-barcoded 5' primer and a J-beta primer mix. A template-switch adaptor with 12 random nucleotides tagged each cDNA molecule. Each CDR3 protein gets one entry after TCRdb re-called the 5' RACE reads with MiXCR. The table records roughly 1,800,000 distinct CDR3 sequences, roughly 49% of them present only once. A note on this clonotype: Its specificity is not known.

The sample consisted of blood. The TCR was taken from a woman aged 40 to 50 in good health. The rearrangement uses TRBV28 and TRBJ2-1; 8 nucleotides line up with TRBD1. This CDR3 is CASSLTQGAGGEQFF. CDR3 coding DNA: TGTGCCAGCAGTTTAACTCAGGGGGCCGGGGGTGAGCAGTTCTTC.